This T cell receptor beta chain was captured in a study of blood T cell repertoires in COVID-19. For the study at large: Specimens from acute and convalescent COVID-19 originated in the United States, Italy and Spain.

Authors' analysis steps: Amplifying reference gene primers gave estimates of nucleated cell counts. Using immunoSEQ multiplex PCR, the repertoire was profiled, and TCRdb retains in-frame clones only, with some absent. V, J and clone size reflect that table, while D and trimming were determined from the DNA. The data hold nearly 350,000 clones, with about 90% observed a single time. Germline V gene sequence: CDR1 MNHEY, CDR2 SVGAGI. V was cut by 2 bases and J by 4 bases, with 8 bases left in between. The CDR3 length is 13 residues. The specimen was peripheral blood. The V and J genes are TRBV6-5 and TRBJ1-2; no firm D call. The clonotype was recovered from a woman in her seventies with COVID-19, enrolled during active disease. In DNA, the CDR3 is TGTGCCAGCAGTTACCGAGGGCCCTATGGCTACACCTTC. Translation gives CASSYRGPYGYTF.